This T cell receptor beta chain was captured in a study of blood T cell repertoires in COVID-19. Study at large: COVID-19 samples, acute and convalescent, were from the United States, Italy and Spain.

The germline gives CDR1 LNHDA, CDR2 SQIVND (reference sequence). The CDR3 sequence is 15 residues long. The V and J ends lost 6 bases and 0 bases respectively, with 14 bases between them. Assay used: immunoSEQ multiplex PCR; TCRdb lists only in-frame clones, some missing. The table shows under 350,000 clones, with approximately 85% occurring only once. Sequenced sample: peripheral blood. The sequence derives from a human donor in a cohort sampled during active COVID-19. The V call is TRBV19, the J call TRBJ1-1; D not certain. The DNA for the CDR3 is TGTGCCAGTAGGAGGACTGAAGTGTTGAACACTGAAGCTTTCTTT. This gives the protein CASRRTEVLNTEAFF.